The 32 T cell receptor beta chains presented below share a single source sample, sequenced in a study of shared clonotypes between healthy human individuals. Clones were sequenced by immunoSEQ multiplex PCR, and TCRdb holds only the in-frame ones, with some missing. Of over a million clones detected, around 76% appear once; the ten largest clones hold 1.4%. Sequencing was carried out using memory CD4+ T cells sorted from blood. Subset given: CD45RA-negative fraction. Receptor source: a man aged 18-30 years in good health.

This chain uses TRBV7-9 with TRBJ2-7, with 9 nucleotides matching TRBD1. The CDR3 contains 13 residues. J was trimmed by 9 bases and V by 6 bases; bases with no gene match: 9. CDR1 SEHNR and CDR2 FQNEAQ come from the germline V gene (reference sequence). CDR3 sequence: CASSSWTGVGQYF. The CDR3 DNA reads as TGTGCCAGCAGTTCCTGGACAGGGGTGGGGCAGTACTTC. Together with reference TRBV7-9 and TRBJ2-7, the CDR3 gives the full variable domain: DTGVSQNPRHKITKRGQNVTFRCDPISEHNRLYWYRQTLGQGPEFLTYFQNEAQLEKSRLLSDRFSAERPKGSFSTLEIQRTEQGDSAMYLCASSSWTGVGQYFGPGTRLTVT.

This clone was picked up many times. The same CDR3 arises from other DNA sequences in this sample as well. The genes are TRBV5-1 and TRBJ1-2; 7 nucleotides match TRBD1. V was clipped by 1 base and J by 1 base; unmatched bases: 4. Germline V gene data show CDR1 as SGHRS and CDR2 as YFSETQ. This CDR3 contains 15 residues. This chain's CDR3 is CASSLTGQSNYGYTF. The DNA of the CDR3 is TGCGCCAGCAGCTTGACGGGACAGAGTAACTATGGCTACACCTTC.

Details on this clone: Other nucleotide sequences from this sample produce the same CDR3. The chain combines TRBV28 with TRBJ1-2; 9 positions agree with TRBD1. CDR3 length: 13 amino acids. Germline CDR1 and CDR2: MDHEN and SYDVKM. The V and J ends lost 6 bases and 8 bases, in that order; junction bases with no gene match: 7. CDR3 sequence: CASSSGQGRGYTF. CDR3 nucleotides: TGTGCCAGCAGCTCCGGACAGGGGAGGGGCTACACCTTC.

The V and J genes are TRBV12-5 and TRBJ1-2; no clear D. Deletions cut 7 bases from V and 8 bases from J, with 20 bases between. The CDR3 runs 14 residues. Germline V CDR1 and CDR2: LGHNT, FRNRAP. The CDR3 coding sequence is TGTGCTAGTGCCCGGAGCGCAGTCCGTGGGGGCTACACCTTC. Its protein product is CASARSAVRGGYTF.

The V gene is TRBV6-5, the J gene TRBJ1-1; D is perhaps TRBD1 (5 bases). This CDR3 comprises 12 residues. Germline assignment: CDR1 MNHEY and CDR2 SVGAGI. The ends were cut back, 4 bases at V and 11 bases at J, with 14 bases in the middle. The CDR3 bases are TGTGCCAGCAGTTCGCAGGGTGGGGTGGCTTTCTTT. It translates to CASSSQGGVAFF.

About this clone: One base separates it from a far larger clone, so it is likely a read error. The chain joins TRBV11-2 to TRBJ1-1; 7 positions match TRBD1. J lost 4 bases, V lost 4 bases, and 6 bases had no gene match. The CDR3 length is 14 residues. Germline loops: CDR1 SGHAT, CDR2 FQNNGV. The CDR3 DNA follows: TGTGCCAGCAGCTCAGCGACAGGGACCACTGAAGCTTTCTTT. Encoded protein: CASSSATGTTEAFF.

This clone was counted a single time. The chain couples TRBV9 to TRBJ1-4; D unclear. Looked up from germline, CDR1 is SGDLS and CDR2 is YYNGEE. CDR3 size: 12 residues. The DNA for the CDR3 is TGTGCTAGCGGTGCAACTAATGAAAAACTGTTTTTT. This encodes CASGATNEKLFF.

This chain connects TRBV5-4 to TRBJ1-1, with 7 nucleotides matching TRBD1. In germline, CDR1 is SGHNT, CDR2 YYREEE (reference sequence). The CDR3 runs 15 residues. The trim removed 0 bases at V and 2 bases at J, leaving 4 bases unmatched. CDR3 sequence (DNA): TGTGCCAGCAGCTTGGGACGGGACAGAAACACTGAAGCTTTCTTT. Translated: CASSLGRDRNTEAFF.

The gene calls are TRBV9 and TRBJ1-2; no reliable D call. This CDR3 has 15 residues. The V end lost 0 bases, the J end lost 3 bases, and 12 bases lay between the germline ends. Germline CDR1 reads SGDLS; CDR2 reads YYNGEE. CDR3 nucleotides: TGTGCCAGCAGCGTAGATTGGGGTCCTTACTATGGCTACACCTTC. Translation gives CASSVDWGPYYGYTF.

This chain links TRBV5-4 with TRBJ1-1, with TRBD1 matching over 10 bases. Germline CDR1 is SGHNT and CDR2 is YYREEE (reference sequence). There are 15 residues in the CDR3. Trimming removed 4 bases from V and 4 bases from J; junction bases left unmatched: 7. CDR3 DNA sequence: TGTGCCAGCAGCCCTGACAGGGGGCAAGGCACTGAAGCTTTCTTT. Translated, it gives CASSPDRGQGTEAFF.

The CDR3 DNA reads as TGCGCCAGCAGCTTGGACTTTGGAGCTCAGGGGGATACGCAGTATTTT. It is translated as CASSLDFGAQGDTQYF. This sequence joins TRBV5-1 and TRBJ2-3; maybe TRBD1 (6 bases). The CDR3 is 16 residues long. The ends were cut back, 0 bases at V and 6 bases at J, with 17 bases in the middle. From germline, CDR1 is SGHRS and CDR2 YFSETQ.

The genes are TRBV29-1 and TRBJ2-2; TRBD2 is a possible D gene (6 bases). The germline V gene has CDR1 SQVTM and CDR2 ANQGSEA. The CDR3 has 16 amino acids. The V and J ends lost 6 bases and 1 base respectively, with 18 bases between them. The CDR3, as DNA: TGCAGCGTCAGGAAGGGAGGAGTTGGGAACACCGGGGAGCTGTTTTTT. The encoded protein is CSVRKGGVGNTGELFF.

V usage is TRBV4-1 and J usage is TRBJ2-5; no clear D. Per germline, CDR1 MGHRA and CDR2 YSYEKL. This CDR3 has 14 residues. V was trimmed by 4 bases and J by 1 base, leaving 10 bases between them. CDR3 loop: CASSPTPIQETQYF. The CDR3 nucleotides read TGCGCCAGCAGCCCAACCCCGATCCAAGAGACCCAGTACTTC.

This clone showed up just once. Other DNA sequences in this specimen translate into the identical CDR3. CDR3 in DNA: TGTGCCAGCAGTGTACTGAATGAGCAGTTCTTC. Protein: CASSVLNEQFF. This chain connects TRBV2 to TRBJ2-1; D gene ambiguous. V was cut by 4 bases and J by 7 bases, with 5 bases left in between. The CDR3 runs 11 residues. Germline CDR1 and CDR2: SNHLY and FYNNEI.

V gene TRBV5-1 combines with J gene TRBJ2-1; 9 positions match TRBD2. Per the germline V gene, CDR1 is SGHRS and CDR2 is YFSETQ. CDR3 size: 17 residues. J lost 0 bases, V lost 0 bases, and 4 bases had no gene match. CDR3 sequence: CASSLVVAGASYNEQFF. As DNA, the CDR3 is TGCGCCAGCAGCTTGGTCGTAGCGGGGGCCTCCTACAATGAGCAGTTCTTC.

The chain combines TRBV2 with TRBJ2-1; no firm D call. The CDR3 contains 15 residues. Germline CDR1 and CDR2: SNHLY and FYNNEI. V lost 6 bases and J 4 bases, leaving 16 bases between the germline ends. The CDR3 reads CASSADRLGYNEQFF. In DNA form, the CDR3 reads TGTGCCAGCAGCGCGGACCGGCTAGGTTACAATGAGCAGTTCTTC.

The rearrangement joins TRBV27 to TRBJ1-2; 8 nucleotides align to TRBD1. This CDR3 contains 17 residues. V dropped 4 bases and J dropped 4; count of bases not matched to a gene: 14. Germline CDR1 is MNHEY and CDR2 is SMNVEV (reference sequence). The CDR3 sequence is CASSSYGTGPAGYGYTF. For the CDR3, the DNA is TGTGCCAGCAGTTCATATGGGACAGGACCAGCGGGCTATGGCTACACCTTC.

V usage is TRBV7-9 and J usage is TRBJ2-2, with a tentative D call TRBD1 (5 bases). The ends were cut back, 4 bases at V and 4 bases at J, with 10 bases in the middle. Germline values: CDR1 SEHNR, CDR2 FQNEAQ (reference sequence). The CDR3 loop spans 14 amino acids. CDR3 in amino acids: CASSSAGSTGELFF. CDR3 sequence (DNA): TGTGCCAGCAGCTCCGCAGGGTCCACCGGGGAGCTGTTTTTT.

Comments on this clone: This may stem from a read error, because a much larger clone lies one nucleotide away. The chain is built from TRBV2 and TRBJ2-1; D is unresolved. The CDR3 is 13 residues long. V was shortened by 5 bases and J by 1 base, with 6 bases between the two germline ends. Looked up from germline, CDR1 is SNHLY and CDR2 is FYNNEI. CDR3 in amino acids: CASSSESYNEQFF. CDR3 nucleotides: TGTGCCAGCAGTTCCGAGTCCTACAATGAGCAGTTCTTC.

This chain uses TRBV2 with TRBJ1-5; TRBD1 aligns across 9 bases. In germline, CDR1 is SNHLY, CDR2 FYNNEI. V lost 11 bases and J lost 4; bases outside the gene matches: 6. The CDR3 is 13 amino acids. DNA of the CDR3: TGTGCCGGAACAGGGGGCCTTAATCAGCCCCAGCATTTT. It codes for CAGTGGLNQPQHF. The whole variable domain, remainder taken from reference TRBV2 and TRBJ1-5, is EPEVTQTPSHQVTQMGQEVILRCVPISNHLYFYWYRQILGQKVEFLVSFYNNEISEKSEIFDDQFSVERPDGSNFTLKIRSTKLEDSAMYFCAGTGGLNQPQHFGDGTRLSIL.

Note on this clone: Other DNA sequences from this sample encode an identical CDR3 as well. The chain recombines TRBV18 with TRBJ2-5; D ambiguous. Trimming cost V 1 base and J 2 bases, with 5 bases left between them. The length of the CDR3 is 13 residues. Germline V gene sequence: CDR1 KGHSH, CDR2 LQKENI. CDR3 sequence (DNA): TGTGCCAGCTCACCACGTCTTCAAGAGACCCAGTACTTC. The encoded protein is CASSPRLQETQYF.

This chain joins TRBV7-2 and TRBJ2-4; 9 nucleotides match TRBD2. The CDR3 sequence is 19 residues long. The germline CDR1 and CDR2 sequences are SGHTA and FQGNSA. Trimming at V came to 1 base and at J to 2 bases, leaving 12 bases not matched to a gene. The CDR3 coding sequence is TGTGCCAGCAGCTTAGGTGTTGGGCGCGGGGGGGCTCCCAAAAACATTCAGTACTTC. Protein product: CASSLGVGRGGAPKNIQYF.

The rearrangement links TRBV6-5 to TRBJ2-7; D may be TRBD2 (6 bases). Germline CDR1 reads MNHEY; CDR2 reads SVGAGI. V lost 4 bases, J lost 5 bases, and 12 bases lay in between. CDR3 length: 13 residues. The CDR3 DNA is TGTGCCAGCAGTTCCCGGGGGAAGAACGAGCAGTACTTC. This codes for CASSSRGKNEQYF.

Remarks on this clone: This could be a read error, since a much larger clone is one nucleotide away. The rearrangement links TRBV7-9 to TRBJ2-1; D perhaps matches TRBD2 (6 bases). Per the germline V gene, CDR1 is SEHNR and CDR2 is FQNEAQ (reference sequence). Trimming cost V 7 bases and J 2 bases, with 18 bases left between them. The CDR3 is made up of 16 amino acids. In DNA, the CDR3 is TGTGCCAGCACCCCTGTAACGGGAGTCACCTACAATGAGCAGTTCTTC. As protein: CASTPVTGVTYNEQFF.

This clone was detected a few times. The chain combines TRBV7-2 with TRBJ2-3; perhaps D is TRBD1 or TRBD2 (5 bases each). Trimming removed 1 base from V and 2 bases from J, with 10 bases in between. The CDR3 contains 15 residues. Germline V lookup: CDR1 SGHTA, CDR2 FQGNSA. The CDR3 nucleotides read TGTGCCAGCAGCTTAGAGTGGGGGTCCACAGATACGCAGTATTTT. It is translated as CASSLEWGSTDTQYF.

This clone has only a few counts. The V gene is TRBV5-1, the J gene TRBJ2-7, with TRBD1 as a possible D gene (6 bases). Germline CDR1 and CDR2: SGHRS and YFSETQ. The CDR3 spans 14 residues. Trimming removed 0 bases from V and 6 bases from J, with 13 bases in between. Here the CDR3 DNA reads TGCGCCAGCAGCTTGGACAGGGTAGGGGCCGAGCAGTACTTC. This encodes CASSLDRVGAEQYF.

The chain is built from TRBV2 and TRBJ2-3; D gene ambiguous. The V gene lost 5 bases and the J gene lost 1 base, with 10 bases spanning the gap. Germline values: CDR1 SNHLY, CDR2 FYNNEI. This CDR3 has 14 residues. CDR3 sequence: CASSYNQGTDTQYF. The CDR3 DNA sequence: TGTGCCAGCAGTTACAATCAAGGCACAGATACGCAGTATTTT.

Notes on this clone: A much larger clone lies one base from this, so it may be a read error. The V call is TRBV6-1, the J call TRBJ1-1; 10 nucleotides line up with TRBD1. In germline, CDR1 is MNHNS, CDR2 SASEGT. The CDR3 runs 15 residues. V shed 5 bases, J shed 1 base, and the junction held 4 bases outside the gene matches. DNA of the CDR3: TGTGCCAGCAGTACCCGGGACAGGGGGAACACTGAAGCTTTCTTT. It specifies CASSTRDRGNTEAFF.

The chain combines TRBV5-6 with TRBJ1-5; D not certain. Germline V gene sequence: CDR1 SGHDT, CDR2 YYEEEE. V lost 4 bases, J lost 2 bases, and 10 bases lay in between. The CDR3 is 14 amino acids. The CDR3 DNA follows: TGTGCCAGCAGCCCTGAGTGGGGCAATCAGCCCCAGCATTTT. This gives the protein CASSPEWGNQPQHF. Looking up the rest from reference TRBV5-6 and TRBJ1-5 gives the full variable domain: DAGVTQSPTHLIKTRGQQVTLRCSPKSGHDTVSWYQQALGQGPQFIFQYYEEEERQRGNFPDRFSGHQFPNYSSELNVNALLLGDSALYLCASSPEWGNQPQHFGDGTRLSIL.

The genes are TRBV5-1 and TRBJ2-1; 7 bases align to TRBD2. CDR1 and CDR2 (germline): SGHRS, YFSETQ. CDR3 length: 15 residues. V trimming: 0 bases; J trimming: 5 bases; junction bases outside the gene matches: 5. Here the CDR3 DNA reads TGCGCCAGCAGCTTGGTGCCTAGCGGTCACAATGAGCAGTTCTTC. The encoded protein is CASSLVPSGHNEQFF. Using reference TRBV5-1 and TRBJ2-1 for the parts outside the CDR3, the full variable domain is KAGVTQTPRYLIKTRGQQVTLSCSPISGHRSVSWYQQTPGQGLQFLFEYFSETQRNKGNFPGRFSGRQFSNSRSEMNVSTLELGDSALYLCASSLVPSGHNEQFFGPGTRLTVL.

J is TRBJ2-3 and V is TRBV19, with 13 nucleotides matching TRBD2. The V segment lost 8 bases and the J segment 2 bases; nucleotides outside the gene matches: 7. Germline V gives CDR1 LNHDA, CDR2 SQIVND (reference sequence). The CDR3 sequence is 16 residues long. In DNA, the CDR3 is TGTGCCAGTCATCCGGGACTAGCGGGGCACACAGATACGCAGTATTTT. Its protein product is CASHPGLAGHTDTQYF.

The CDR3 nucleotides read TGTGCCAGTACCTTGGGCCAACTAAGGTATGACACTGAAGCTTTCTTT. Protein: CASTLGQLRYDTEAFF. J is TRBJ1-1 and V is TRBV19; D is unresolved. CDR3 size: 16 residues. Germline V lookup: CDR1 LNHDA, CDR2 SQIVND (reference sequence). The germline V and J ends were trimmed by 7 bases and 3 bases, with 21 bases remaining between them.